Listed below are T cell receptor beta chains from one sample, sequenced in a study of graft-versus-host responses after intestinal transplantation. Clones were read by immunoSEQ multiplex PCR, and TCRdb kept only the in-frame ones, dropping some. The table lists roughly 16,000 clones, about three fifths of them singletons, with about 13% in the top ten. The sample was ileum tissue, taken 524 days after transplant. Receptors originate from a human patient who received an intestinal transplant, so some T cells may come from the graft donor. The CDR3 runs from the conserved cysteine through the conserved F or W. D genes are given only for firm matches. The size entry is marked missing in some rows and otherwise reads once, few, many or a size class.

size,V,J,D,CDR3,DNA
.,TRBV19,TRBJ1-3,TRBD1,CASSILFPGQTLYF,TGTGCCAGTAGTATACTCTTTCCGGGACAGACGTTATATTTT
.,TRBV25-1,TRBJ1-2,TRBD1,CASSGIPTGGVSGYTF,TGTGCCAGCAGCGGAATCCCGACAGGGGGCGTTAGTGGCTACACCTTC
.,TRBV7-9,TRBJ2-7,.,CASSPQGGPYEQYF,TGTGCCAGCAGCCCCCAGGGGGGCCCCTACGAGCAGTACTTC
medium-sized,TRBV7-9,TRBJ2-1,TRBD1,CASSLDRGYNEQFF,TGTGCCAGCAGCTTAGACAGGGGATACAATGAGCAGTTCTTC
.,TRBV5-1,TRBJ1-2,.,CASSFRVYNYGYTF,TGCGCCAGCAGCTTCCGGGTCTACAACTATGGCTACACCTTC
.,TRBV27,TRBJ1-6,TRBD1,CATRGTGNNSPLHF,TGTGCCACCCGAGGGACAGGAAATAATTCACCCCTCCACTTT
few,TRBV7-9,TRBJ2-7,.,CASTSGGGEQYF,TGTGCCAGCACCTCCGGAGGTGGCGAGCAGTACTTC
few,TRBV7-2,TRBJ2-7,TRBD1,CASSSTGSGYEQYF,TGTGCCAGCAGCTCGACAGGGTCTGGCTACGAGCAGTACTTC
.,TRBV30,TRBJ1-4,.,CAWSPGGMDEKLFF,TGTGCCTGGAGTCCGGGGGGTATGGATGAAAAACTGTTTTTT
once,TRBV18,TRBJ2-5,.,CASSPRPRETQYF,TGTGCCAGCTCACCACGCCCCAGGGAGACCCAGTACTTC
.,TRBV18,TRBJ2-7,.,CASSSEGSGYEQYF,TGTGCCAGCTCATCAGAGGGTAGTGGCTACGAGCAGTACTTC
few,TRBV5-8,TRBJ2-1,TRBD2,CASSSGLVLYNEQFF,TGTGCCAGCAGCTCGGGACTAGTGCTCTACAATGAGCAGTTCTTC
.,TRBV4-3,TRBJ2-7,.,CASSQEERTEQYF,TGCGCCAGCAGCCAAGAAGAGAGGACTGAGCAGTACTTC
few,TRBV5-1,TRBJ2-7,TRBD2,CASSAGTAGGSYEQYF,TGCGCCAGCAGTGCCGGGACAGCGGGAGGGTCCTACGAGCAGTACTTC
.,TRBV6-6,TRBJ2-7,TRBD2,CASSYGLAGGEQYF,TGTGCCAGCAGTTATGGCCTAGCGGGGGGCGAGCAGTACTTC
few,TRBV6-1,TRBJ1-2,TRBD1,CASRPTGVDGYTF,TGTGCCAGCAGACCGACAGGGGTGGACGGCTACACCTTC
.,TRBV4-3,TRBJ2-7,.,CASSQEWRGLSYEQYF,TGCGCCAGCAGCCAAGAGTGGCGGGGGCTTTCCTACGAGCAGTACTTC
.,TRBV6-6,TRBJ1-4,TRBD1,CASSYFRQGVDEKLFF,TGTGCCAGCAGTTACTTCAGACAGGGTGTAGATGAAAAACTGTTTTTT
.,TRBV7-9,TRBJ2-2,TRBD1,CASSRTGDTGELFF,TGTGCCAGCAGCCGGACAGGCGACACCGGGGAGCTGTTTTTT
.,TRBV6-4,TRBJ2-3,TRBD2,CASSDSRGADTQYF,TGTGCCAGCAGTGACTCGCGGGGGGCAGATACGCAGTATTTT
once,TRBV5-6,TRBJ1-2,.,CASSLGRDGYTF,TGTGCCAGCAGCTTGGGCAGGGATGGCTACACCTTC
.,TRBV27,TRBJ2-7,TRBD2,CASRLAGGTYEQYF,TGTGCCAGCAGACTAGCGGGGGGGACCTACGAGCAGTACTTC
.,TRBV7-2,TRBJ1-1,TRBD1,CASSLVATGDTEAFF,TGTGCCAGCAGCTTAGTGGCGACAGGGGACACTGAAGCTTTCTTT
.,TRBV9,TRBJ2-1,.,CASSVGGGAWNEQFF,TGTGCCAGCAGCGTAGGTGGGGGGGCGTGGAATGAGCAGTTCTTC
.,TRBV6-6,TRBJ2-7,TRBD1,CASSRQQGPYEQYF,TGTGCCAGCAGTCGTCAACAGGGGCCCTACGAGCAGTACTTC